These T cell receptor beta chains were read from a single sample in a study of blood T cells in healthy people across ages. TCRdb independently ran MiXCR on the 5' RACE reads; one entry per CDR3 protein. Among roughly 1,000,000 distinct CDR3 sequences, 20% to 25% were seen once, and the ten largest hold around 0.75%. These sequences were also reported in another study, on T cells of mothers and their children.

Material for sequencing was blood. The receptors shown here come from a girl aged 2 to 9 in good health. Each CDR3 is given with its conserved first and last residue. D genes are given only for firm matches. Size tells how often a clone was seen (once, few, many) or the class of an expanded clone, and some rows leave it out.

>TRBV5-1|TRBJ2-5|NA|few
TGCGCCAGCAGCTTGTGGCCTAGCCAAGAGACCCAGTACTTC
CASSLWPSQETQYF
>TRBV27|TRBJ2-1|NA|NA
TGTGCCAGCAGTTTGAGTGGCTTCGGACCCCCGTACAATGAGCAGTTCTTC
CASSLSGFGPPYNEQFF
>TRBV10-3|TRBJ2-1|NA|NA
TGTGCCATCAGTGACGCGGCCGGGGACAATGAGCAGTTCTTC
CAISDAAGDNEQFF
>TRBV19|TRBJ2-5|TRBD1|few
TGTGCCAGTAGTATCACAGGGGGCCAAGAGACCCAGTACTTC
CASSITGGQETQYF
>TRBV29-1|TRBJ2-2|NA|NA
TGCAGCGTTGAACATCTGAACACCGGGGAGCTGTTTTTT
CSVEHLNTGELFF
>TRBV9|TRBJ2-4|NA|few
TGTGCCAGCAGCACCTCAGGGGCCAACATTCAGTACTTC
CASSTSGANIQYF
>TRBV13|TRBJ1-2|NA|NA
TGTGCCAGCAGCTTAGCCCACGGGTGGGGAGCTAACTATGGCTACACCTTC
CASSLAHGWGANYGYTF
>TRBV12-3/TRBV12-4|TRBJ1-5|NA|NA
TGTGCCAGCAGACGGGGGAATGAGAGCAATCAGCCCCAGCATTTT
CASRRGNESNQPQHF
>TRBV7-3|TRBJ2-2|NA|few
TGTGCCAGCAGCTCAATTGCCACCGGGGAGCTGTTTTTT
CASSSIATGELFF
>TRBV7-2|TRBJ2-4|NA|NA
TGTGCCAGCAGCTTAGGTTTACAGGGCAGAAACATTCAGTACTTC
CASSLGLQGRNIQYF
>TRBV3-1|TRBJ2-1|NA|NA
TGTGCCAGCAGGTTTGGACTGGACTACAATGAGCAGTTCTTC
CASRFGLDYNEQFF
>TRBV20-1|TRBJ2-1|TRBD2|NA
TGCAGTGCTAGTCCAACTAGCGCCATAGAGCAGTTCTTC
CSASPTSAIEQFF
>TRBV28|TRBJ1-2|NA|NA
TGTGCCAGCAGTTTGGGGGCGGCGGCATGGGGCTATGGCTACACCTTC
CASSLGAAAWGYGYTF
>TRBV29-1|TRBJ2-5|NA|NA
TGCAGCGTTGCCTCCGCCGGGCCTCCTTACCAAGAGACCCAGTACTTC
CSVASAGPPYQETQYF
>TRBV12-3/TRBV12-4|TRBJ1-2|NA|few
TGTGCCAGCAGTTTAGGACAGGCAGATGACTATGGCTACACCTTC
CASSLGQADDYGYTF
>TRBV3-1|TRBJ1-1|NA|NA
TGTGCCAGCAGCCGGGCAGGGGAGAGAGAGGGTGAAGCTTTCTTT
CASSRAGEREGEAFF
>TRBV18|TRBJ2-1|NA|NA
TGTGCCAGCTCACCACCGATTGGCAATGAGCAGTTCTTC
CASSPPIGNEQFF
>TRBV29-1|TRBJ1-1|NA|NA
TGCAGCGTCTCTGGTGGCCAGAACACTGAAGCTTTCTTT
CSVSGGQNTEAFF
>TRBV9|TRBJ1-4|TRBD1|NA
TGTGCCAGCAGCGCCGGGACAGCAACTAATGAAAAACTGTTTTTT
CASSAGTATNEKLFF
>TRBV29-1|TRBJ2-5|NA|NA
TGCAGCGTTGAAGTTGTAACGATTGGAGAGACCCAGTACTTC
CSVEVVTIGETQYF
>TRBV7-9|TRBJ2-2|NA|NA
TGTGCCAGTCTACTAGCCGGGGAGCTGTTTTTT
CASLLAGELFF
>TRBV7-3|TRBJ1-1|NA|few
TGTGCCAGCAGCTTAATCATTCGTGCGGTGAACACTGAAGCTTTCTTT
CASSLIIRAVNTEAFF
>TRBV3-1|TRBJ1-2|NA|NA
TGTGCCAGCAGCCAATATAGGGGTAGGGAAGGCTACACCTTC
CASSQYRGREGYTF
>TRBV20-1|TRBJ2-2|NA|few
TGCAGTGCTAGATTCGGACTAAGGGGGGAGCTGTTTTTT
CSARFGLRGELFF
>TRBV20-1|TRBJ1-6|NA|NA
TGCAGTGCTAAGTGGGGGAGCTCCTATAATTCACCCCTCCACTTT
CSAKWGSSYNSPLHF
>TRBV2|TRBJ2-5|NA|NA
TGTGCCAGCAGTGAAGGGGGGGCGGGGGCCACCCAAGAGACCCAGTACTTC
CASSEGGAGATQETQYF
>TRBV7-6|TRBJ1-6|TRBD1|once
TGTGCCAGCAGCTACAGGGGAGCACCCCTCCACTTT
CASSYRGAPLHF
>TRBV4-1|TRBJ2-1|NA|many
TGCGCCAGCAGCCAAGTAGGGGATGAGCAGTTCTTC
CASSQVGDEQFF
>TRBV10-3|TRBJ1-2|TRBD1|once
TGTGCCATCAGGGGGTTACAGGGGGAATATGGCTACACCTTC
CAIRGLQGEYGYTF
>TRBV20-1|TRBJ2-7|TRBD1|many
TGCAGTGCTTCCATTCCCACAGGGGGTTACGAGCAGTACTTC
CSASIPTGGYEQYF
>TRBV2|TRBJ2-3|NA|once
TGTGCCAGCACCCGGGACTCCGCTGGCACAGATACGCAGTATTTT
CASTRDSAGTDTQYF
>TRBV20-1|TRBJ1-4|NA|NA
TGCAGTGCTAGGGGTACGAGGAGAGCTAATGAAAAACTGTTTTTT
CSARGTRRANEKLFF
>TRBV4-2|TRBJ2-1|NA|few
TGTGCCAGCAGCCAAACGGCTCAAGACAGAGACTACAATGAGCAGTTCTTC
CASSQTAQDRDYNEQFF
>TRBV7-2|TRBJ2-5|NA|NA
TGTGCCAGCAGCCCTGGGTACTCTAGAGAGACCCAGTACTTC
CASSPGYSRETQYF
>TRBV19|TRBJ1-1|NA|few
TGTGCCAGTAGTATCCACGGTGAAGCTTTCTTT
CASSIHGEAFF